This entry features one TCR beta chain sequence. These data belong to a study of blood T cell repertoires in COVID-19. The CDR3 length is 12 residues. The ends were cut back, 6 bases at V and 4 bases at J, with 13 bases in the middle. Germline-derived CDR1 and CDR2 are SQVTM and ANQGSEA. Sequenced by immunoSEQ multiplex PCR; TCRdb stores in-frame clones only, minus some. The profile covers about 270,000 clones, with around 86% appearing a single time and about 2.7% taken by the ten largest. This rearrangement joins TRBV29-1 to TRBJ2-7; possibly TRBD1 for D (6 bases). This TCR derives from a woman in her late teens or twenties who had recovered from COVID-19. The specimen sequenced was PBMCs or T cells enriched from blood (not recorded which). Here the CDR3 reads CSVRGTSYEQYF. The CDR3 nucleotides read TGCAGCGTCAGGGGCACGAGTTACGAGCAGTACTTC.